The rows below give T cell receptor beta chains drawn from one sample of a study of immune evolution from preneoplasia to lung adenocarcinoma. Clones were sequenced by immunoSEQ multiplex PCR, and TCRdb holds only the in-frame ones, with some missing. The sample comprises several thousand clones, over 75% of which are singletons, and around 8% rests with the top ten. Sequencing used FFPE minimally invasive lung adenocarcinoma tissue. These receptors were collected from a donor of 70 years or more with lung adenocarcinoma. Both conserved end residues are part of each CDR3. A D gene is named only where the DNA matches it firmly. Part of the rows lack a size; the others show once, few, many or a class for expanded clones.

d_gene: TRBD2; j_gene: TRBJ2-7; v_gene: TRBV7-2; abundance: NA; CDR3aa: CASSLATGGAYEQYF; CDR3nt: TGTGCCAGCAGCTTAGCCACGGGAGGCGCCTACGAGCAGTACTTC
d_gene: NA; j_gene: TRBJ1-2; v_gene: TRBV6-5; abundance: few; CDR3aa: CASRAEHRAAMGYTF; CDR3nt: TGTGCCAGCAGGGCAGAGCACAGGGCGGCAATGGGCTACACCTTC
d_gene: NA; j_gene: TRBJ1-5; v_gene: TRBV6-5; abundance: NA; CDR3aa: CARGTEPGSNQPQHF; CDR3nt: TGTGCCAGAGGGACGGAACCAGGGAGCAATCAGCCCCAGCATTTT
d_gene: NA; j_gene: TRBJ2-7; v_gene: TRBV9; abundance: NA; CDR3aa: CASSVRATPPSHEQYF; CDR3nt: TGTGCCAGCAGCGTACGGGCGACTCCTCCGAGCCACGAGCAGTACTTC
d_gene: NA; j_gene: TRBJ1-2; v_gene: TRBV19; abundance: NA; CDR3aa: CASSDQMGDYGYTF; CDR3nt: TGTGCCAGTAGTGACCAGATGGGGGACTATGGCTACACCTTC
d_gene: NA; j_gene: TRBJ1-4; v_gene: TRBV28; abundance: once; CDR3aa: CASSPNGEIAKLFF; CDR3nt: TGTGCCAGCAGTCCGAACGGGGAAATCGCGAAACTGTTTTTT
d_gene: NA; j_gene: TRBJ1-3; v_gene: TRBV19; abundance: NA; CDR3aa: CASSIRTGFTGNTIYF; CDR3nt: TGTGCCAGTAGTATAAGGACGGGGTTCACTGGAAACACCATATATTTT
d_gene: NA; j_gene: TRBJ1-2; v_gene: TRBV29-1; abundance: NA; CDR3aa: CSVEDLQGGHGYTF; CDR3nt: TGCAGCGTTGAAGACCTACAGGGAGGTCATGGCTACACCTTC
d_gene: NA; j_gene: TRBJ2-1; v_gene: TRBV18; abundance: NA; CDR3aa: CASSPQRDEQFF; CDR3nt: TGTGCCAGCTCACCACAGCGGGATGAGCAGTTCTTC
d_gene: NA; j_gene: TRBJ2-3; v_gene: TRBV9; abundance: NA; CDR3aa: CASSVGPITDTQYF; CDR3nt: TGTGCCAGCAGCGTGGGACCCATCACAGATACGCAGTATTTT
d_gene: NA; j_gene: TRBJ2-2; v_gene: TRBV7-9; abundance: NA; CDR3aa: CASSFLHGTGELFF; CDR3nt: TGTGCCAGCAGCTTTCTTCATGGGACCGGGGAGCTGTTTTTT
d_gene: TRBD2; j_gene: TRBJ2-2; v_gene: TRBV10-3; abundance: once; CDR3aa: CAIRATSDHGELFF; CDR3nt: TGTGCCATCAGAGCGACTAGCGACCACGGGGAGCTGTTTTTT
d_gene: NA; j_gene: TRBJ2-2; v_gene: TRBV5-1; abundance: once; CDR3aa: CASRGGPDTGELFF; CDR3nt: TGCGCCAGCAGAGGAGGGCCGGACACCGGGGAGCTGTTTTTT
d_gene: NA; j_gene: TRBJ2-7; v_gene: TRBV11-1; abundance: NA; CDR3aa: CASSLKQGYEQYF; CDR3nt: TGTGCCAGCAGCTTAAAACAGGGCTACGAGCAGTACTTC
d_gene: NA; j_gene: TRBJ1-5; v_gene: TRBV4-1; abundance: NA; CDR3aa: CASSQVMGGGQPQHF; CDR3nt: TGCGCCAGCAGCCAAGTTATGGGGGGTGGACAGCCCCAGCATTTT
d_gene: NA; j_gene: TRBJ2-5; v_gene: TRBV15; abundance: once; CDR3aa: CATSKWGVYQETQYF; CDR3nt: TGTGCCACCAGCAAGTGGGGCGTGTACCAAGAGACCCAGTACTTC
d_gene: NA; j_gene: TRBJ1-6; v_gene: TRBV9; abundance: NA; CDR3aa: CASSVGVYNSPLHF; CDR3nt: TGTGCCAGCAGCGTAGGTGTCTATAATTCACCCCTCCACTTT
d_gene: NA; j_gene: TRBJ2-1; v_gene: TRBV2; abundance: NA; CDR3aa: CASSEAEQPGGEQFF; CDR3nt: TGTGCCAGCAGTGAAGCCGAACAGCCCGGCGGTGAGCAGTTCTTC
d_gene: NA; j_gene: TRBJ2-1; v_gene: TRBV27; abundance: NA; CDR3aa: CASHGASSHNEQFF; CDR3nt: TGTGCCAGCCATGGGGCTAGCTCCCACAATGAGCAGTTCTTC
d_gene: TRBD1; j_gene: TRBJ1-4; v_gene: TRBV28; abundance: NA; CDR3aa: CASRTGVEGEKLFF; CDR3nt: TGTGCCAGCAGGACAGGGGTGGAGGGTGAAAAACTGTTTTTT
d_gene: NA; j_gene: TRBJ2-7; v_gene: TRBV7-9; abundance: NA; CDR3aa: CASSLVGQDYEQYF; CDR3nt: TGTGCCAGCAGCTTAGTTGGGCAGGACTACGAGCAGTACTTC
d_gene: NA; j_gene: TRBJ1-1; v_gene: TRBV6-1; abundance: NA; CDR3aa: CASSSTGRGTEAFF; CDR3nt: TGTGCCAGCAGTAGTACAGGGAGGGGGACTGAAGCTTTCTTT
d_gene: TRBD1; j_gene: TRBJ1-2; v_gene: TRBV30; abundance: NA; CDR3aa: CAWGTGIYGYTF; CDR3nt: TGTGCCTGGGGGACAGGGATCTATGGCTACACCTTC
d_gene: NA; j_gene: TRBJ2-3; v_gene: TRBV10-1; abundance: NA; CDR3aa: CASSLNVGTGDTQYF; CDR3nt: TGCGCCAGCAGCCTTAACGTCGGAACCGGGGATACGCAGTATTTT
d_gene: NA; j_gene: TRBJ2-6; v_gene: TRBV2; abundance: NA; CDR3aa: CASRRVFVTGANVLTF; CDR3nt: TGTGCCAGCAGGAGGGTTTTTGTTACTGGGGCCAACGTCCTGACTTTC
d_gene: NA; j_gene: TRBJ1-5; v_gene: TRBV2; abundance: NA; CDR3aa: CASSETDYSNQPQHF; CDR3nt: TGTGCCAGCAGTGAAACGGATTATAGCAATCAGCCCCAGCATTTT
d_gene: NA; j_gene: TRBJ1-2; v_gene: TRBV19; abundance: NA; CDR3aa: CASSIDSRGANYGYTF; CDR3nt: TGTGCCAGTAGTATAGATTCGAGGGGCGCTAACTATGGCTACACCTTC
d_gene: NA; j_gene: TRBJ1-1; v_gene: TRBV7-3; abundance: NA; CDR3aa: CASSLGGPNTEAFF; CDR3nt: TGTGCCAGCAGCTTAGGGGGACCGAACACTGAAGCTTTCTTT
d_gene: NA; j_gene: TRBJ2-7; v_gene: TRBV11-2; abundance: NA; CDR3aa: CASSLDLGGRYEQYF; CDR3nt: TGTGCCAGCAGCTTAGATTTAGGCGGACGCTACGAGCAGTACTTC